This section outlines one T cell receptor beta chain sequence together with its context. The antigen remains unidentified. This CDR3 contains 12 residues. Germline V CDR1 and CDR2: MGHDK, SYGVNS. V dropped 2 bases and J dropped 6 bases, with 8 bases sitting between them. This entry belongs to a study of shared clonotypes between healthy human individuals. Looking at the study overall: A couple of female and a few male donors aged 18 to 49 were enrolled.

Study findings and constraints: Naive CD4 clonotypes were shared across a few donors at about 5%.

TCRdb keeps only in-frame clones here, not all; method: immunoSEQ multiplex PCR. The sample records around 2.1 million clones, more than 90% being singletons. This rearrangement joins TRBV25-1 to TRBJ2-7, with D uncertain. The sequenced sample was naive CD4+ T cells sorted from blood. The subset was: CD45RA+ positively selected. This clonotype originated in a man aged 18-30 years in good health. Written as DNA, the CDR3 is TGTGCCAGCAGTGAACCCAACGCCGAGCAGTACTTC. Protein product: CASSEPNAEQYF.